Listed here are 32 T cell receptor beta chains from one sample, sequenced in a study of blood T cell repertoires in COVID-19. Libraries were prepared by immunoSEQ multiplex PCR; TCRdb keeps only in-frame clonotypes and omits some of them. The sample consists of about 220,000 clones, 80% to 90% of them appearing once. Sample: peripheral blood. The receptors shown here come from a man over 45 who had recovered from COVID-19.

The rearrangement links TRBV11-2 to TRBJ2-7; 11 bases are shared with TRBD1. The CDR3 is 15 residues long. CDR1 and CDR2 (germline): SGHAT, FQNNGV. The V gene end was trimmed by 3 bases and the J gene end by 1 base; junction bases not matched to a gene: 2. The CDR3 loop reads CASSFGTGGSYEQYF. DNA of the CDR3: TGTGCCAGCAGCTTCGGGACAGGGGGTTCCTACGAGCAGTACTTC.

This chain uses TRBV27 with TRBJ2-5; no reliable D call. Trimming took off 5 bases at V and 2 bases at J, with 12 bases between the two ends. This CDR3 comprises 14 residues. The germline V gene has CDR1 MNHEY and CDR2 SMNVEV (reference sequence). The CDR3 loop is CASSPPGTQETQYF. Here the CDR3 DNA reads TGTGCCAGCAGTCCCCCAGGTACACAAGAGACCCAGTACTTC.

V is TRBV2 and J is TRBJ2-1, with D uncertain. This CDR3 is built from 14 residues. Germline CDR1 is SNHLY and CDR2 is FYNNEI. V dropped 2 bases and J dropped 3 bases, with 8 bases sitting between them. DNA of the CDR3: TGTGCCAGCAGTGAATACACTATCTACAATGAGCAGTTCTTC. This sequence encodes CASSEYTIYNEQFF.

The sample holds a few counts of this clone. V gene TRBV7-9 combines with J gene TRBJ2-7; D possibly corresponds to TRBD1 (6 bases). This CDR3 contains 13 residues. Deletions cut 1 base from V and 4 bases from J, with 8 bases between. Germline V gene lookup returns CDR1 SEHNR and CDR2 FQNEAQ (reference sequence). DNA for the CDR3: TGTGCCAGCAGCTTAGTGGACAGTTACGAGCAGTACTTC. Translating it yields CASSLVDSYEQYF. The variable domain in full, completed from reference TRBV7-9 and TRBJ2-7, reads DTGVSQNPRHKITKRGQNVTFRCDPISEHNRLYWYRQTLGQGPEFLTYFQNEAQLEKSRLLSDRFSAERPKGSFSTLEIQRTEQGDSAMYLCASSLVDSYEQYFGPGTRLTVT.

V is TRBV28 and J is TRBJ1-1; D possibly corresponds to TRBD1 (5 bases). CDR1 and CDR2 from the germline V gene are MDHEN and SYDVKM. With 6 bases removed from V and 7 bases from J, the gap between germline ends came to 24 bases. The CDR3 runs 16 residues. The CDR3 region has the DNA TGTGCCAGCAGCCCGATCCGACAGAGGCGAACCGGTGAAGCTTTCTTT. Translated: CASSPIRQRRTGEAFF.

The V call is TRBV6-5, the J call TRBJ2-7, with 11 nucleotides matching TRBD2. The V gene end was trimmed by 2 bases and the J gene end by 3 bases; junction bases not matched to a gene: 3. Germline CDR1 is MNHEY and CDR2 is SVGAGI. This CDR3 spans 15 amino acids. CDR3 residues: CASSYVLAGGYEQYF. DNA for the CDR3: TGTGCCAGCAGTTACGTCCTAGCGGGGGGCTACGAGCAGTACTTC.

This chain connects TRBV2 to TRBJ2-7; 8 nucleotides align to TRBD2. CDR1 is SNHLY and CDR2 is FYNNEI in the germline V gene. There are 15 residues in the CDR3. V dropped 7 bases and J dropped 4; count of bases not matched to a gene: 12. CDR3 protein: CASKKGLAVLYEQYF. The CDR3 DNA is TGTGCCAGCAAAAAAGGACTAGCAGTTTTATACGAGCAGTACTTC. Variable domain in full (rest from reference TRBV2 and TRBJ2-7): EPEVTQTPSHQVTQMGQEVILRCVPISNHLYFYWYRQILGQKVEFLVSFYNNEISEKSEIFDDQFSVERPDGSNFTLKIRSTKLEDSAMYFCASKKGLAVLYEQYFGPGTRLTVT.

The sample holds a few counts of this clone. The chain uses TRBV5-6 and TRBJ1-4, with 7 bases that match TRBD1. This CDR3 contains 16 residues. Germline CDR1 and CDR2: SGHDT and YYEEEE. V lost 4 bases to trimming and J lost 7 bases; unmatched junction nucleotides: 13. The CDR3 loop is CASSRKQGLRGEKLFF. The CDR3 nucleotides read TGTGCCAGCAGCAGAAAACAGGGGTTGAGGGGTGAAAAACTGTTTTTT.

Worth noting for this clone: At the DNA level, this CDR3 is encoded by other sequences in the same sample as well. This chain links TRBV7-2 with TRBJ2-7; 9 positions match TRBD2. Germline V lookup: CDR1 SGHTA, CDR2 FQGNSA. The CDR3 sequence is 15 residues long. Losses at the gene ends were 3 bases for V and 0 bases for J; bases not matched to a gene: 3. The CDR3 here is CASSLAGGYSYEQYF. CDR3 bases: TGTGCCAGCAGCTTGGCGGGAGGGTACTCCTACGAGCAGTACTTC.

The chain carries TRBV28 and TRBJ2-7; 7 bases are a match to TRBD1. The CDR3 sequence is 14 residues long. V shed 6 bases and J 2 bases; nucleotides not matched to a gene: 7. The germline gives CDR1 MDHEN, CDR2 SYDVKM. In nucleotides, the CDR3 is TGTGCCAGCAGCCGAGGGGGACAGCCCTACGAGCAGTACTTC. This codes for CASSRGGQPYEQYF.

This clone was seen once. V gene TRBV5-1 combines with J gene TRBJ2-1; 12 bases are shared with TRBD2. This CDR3 has 17 residues. CDR1 is SGHRS and CDR2 is YFSETQ in the germline V gene. V was pared by 7 bases and J by 4 bases, with 12 bases of the junction left unmatched. CDR3 nucleotide sequence: TGCGCCAGCTCCAACCACTTGACTAGCGGGAGATACAATGAGCAGTTCTTC. Protein: CASSNHLTSGRYNEQFF.

This chain joins TRBV7-2 and TRBJ2-3; TRBD2 agrees at 14 bases. V shed 5 bases and J 6 bases; nucleotides not matched to a gene: 4. CDR3 length: 15 amino acids. The germline CDR1 and CDR2 sequences are SGHTA and FQGNSA. The CDR3 reads CASSPRLAGGDTQYF. CDR3 in DNA: TGTGCCAGCAGCCCGAGACTAGCGGGAGGGGATACGCAGTATTTT.

The V gene is TRBV2, the J gene TRBJ2-7; 9 bases line up with TRBD1. The germline CDR1 and CDR2 sequences are SNHLY and FYNNEI. The CDR3 loop spans 13 amino acids. V shed 6 bases and J 3 bases; nucleotides not matched to a gene: 3. CDR3 sequence (DNA): TGTGCCAGCAGACGGGACAGGGACTACGAGCAGTACTTC. Translated, it gives CASRRDRDYEQYF.

V gene TRBV28 combines with J gene TRBJ2-5, with D perhaps matching TRBD1 (6 bases). The ends were cut back, 5 bases at V and 2 bases at J, with 9 bases in the middle. Germline CDR1 is MDHEN and CDR2 is SYDVKM. The CDR3 is made up of 13 amino acids. CDR3 amino acids: CASSPQGQETQYF. The DNA of the CDR3 is TGTGCCAGCAGTCCTCAGGGGCAAGAGACCCAGTACTTC.

This clone came up a few times. J is TRBJ1-1 and V is TRBV2; TRBD1 aligns across 8 bases. The V gene's germline CDR1 is SNHLY and CDR2 FYNNEI. Trimming removed 4 bases from V and 7 bases from J; junction bases left unmatched: 5. The CDR3 length is 13 residues. The CDR3 protein is CASSVQGVVEAFF. CDR3 DNA sequence: TGTGCCAGCAGTGTACAGGGGGTCGTTGAAGCTTTCTTT.

V usage is TRBV10-3 and J usage is TRBJ1-1; 8 nucleotides agree with TRBD1. CDR3 size: 17 residues. Per the germline V gene, CDR1 is ENHRY and CDR2 is SYGVKD. J was trimmed by 2 bases and V by 5 bases; bases with no gene match: 13. For the CDR3, the DNA is TGTGCCATCAGTCCAGGCCCCAGGACAGGGCCAAACACTGAAGCTTTCTTT. Its translation is CAISPGPRTGPNTEAFF.

The chain recombines TRBV12-1 with TRBJ1-3; the table's D call, TRBD1, was not checked against the DNA. TRBV12-1 is a pseudogene segment. This CDR3 has 16 residues. The CDR3 DNA sequence: TGTGCCAGCAGCTCATCCCAGGGGCAAGGTGGAAACACCATATATTTT. This translates into CASSSSQGQGGNTIYF.

The chain recombines TRBV5-6 with TRBJ2-2; D possibly corresponds to TRBD2 (6 bases). Germline V gene data show CDR1 as SGHDT and CDR2 as YYEEEE. Trimming pared 2 bases from V and 5 bases from J, leaving 13 bases between. The CDR3 is made up of 15 amino acids. The CDR3 region is CASSLNLRETGELFF. In DNA, the CDR3 is TGTGCCAGCAGCTTAAATTTACGGGAGACCGGGGAGCTGTTTTTT.

The chain uses TRBV6-5 and TRBJ1-2; 7 nucleotides align to TRBD1. The CDR3 is made up of 14 amino acids. Germline V lookup: CDR1 MNHEY, CDR2 SVGAGI. J gave up 6 bases and V 4 bases, and 8 bases lay outside the gene matches. The CDR3 DNA follows: TGTGCCAGCAGTTCTCTAACAGGGGCCGATGGCTACACCTTC. Protein: CASSSLTGADGYTF.

V gene TRBV3-1 (or the pseudogene TRBV3-2) combines with J gene TRBJ2-5; 8 bases fit TRBD2. Trimming removed 0 bases from V and 4 bases from J; junction bases left unmatched: 13. The CDR3 has 18 amino acids. Germline-derived CDR1 and CDR2 are LGHDT and YNNKEL (reference sequence). The CDR3 region is CASSQEDGLAGFAETQYF. The CDR3 region has the DNA TGTGCCAGCAGCCAAGAGGACGGGCTAGCGGGTTTCGCAGAGACCCAGTACTTC.

J is TRBJ2-7 and V is TRBV2, with 8 bases fitting TRBD2. Germline assignment: CDR1 SNHLY and CDR2 FYNNEI. This CDR3 spans 14 amino acids. V gave up 6 bases and J gave up 4 bases; unmatched junction bases: 8. Here the CDR3 DNA reads TGTGCCAGCAGACCGGGACTAGTGCGGTACGAGCAGTACTTC. Protein sequence: CASRPGLVRYEQYF.

The chain has TRBV27 and TRBJ1-6; D not certain. The CDR3 covers 14 residues. From germline, CDR1 is MNHEY and CDR2 SMNVEV (reference sequence). The germline V and J ends were trimmed by 2 bases and 6 bases, with 8 bases remaining between them. The CDR3, as DNA: TGTGCCAGCAGTTTACGGGGAAGTAATTCACCCCTCCACTTT. This codes for CASSLRGSNSPLHF.

The V call is TRBV19, the J call TRBJ2-5; 7 nucleotides align to TRBD1. V trimming: 6 bases; J trimming: 4 bases; junction bases outside the gene matches: 11. The CDR3 loop spans 15 amino acids. Germline V gene data show CDR1 as LNHDA and CDR2 as SQIVND (reference sequence). The chain's CDR3 is CASRPKNRGTETQYF. The CDR3, as DNA: TGTGCCAGTAGACCCAAGAACAGGGGAACAGAGACCCAGTACTTC.

The V gene is TRBV2, the J gene TRBJ1-6; D remains ambiguous. CDR3 length: 15 residues. V gave up 6 bases and J gave up 13 bases, with 22 bases separating them. Per the germline V gene, CDR1 is SNHLY and CDR2 is FYNNEI. In DNA, the CDR3 is TGTGCCAGCAGAACCAATCCGGGATCCCCTTCGCCCCTCCACTTT. Residues: CASRTNPGSPSPLHF.

The chain has TRBV10-3 and TRBJ1-5; maybe TRBD1 (6 bases). V shed 6 bases and J shed 3 bases, with 9 bases lying between them. This CDR3 is 13 amino acids long. Germline V lookup: CDR1 ENHRY, CDR2 SYGVKD. The CDR3 protein is CAIRQGNNQPQHF. The CDR3, as DNA: TGTGCCATCAGACAGGGTAACAATCAGCCCCAGCATTTT.

The rearrangement links TRBV27 to TRBJ2-7; 10 bases fit TRBD1. The ends lost 4 bases at V and 2 bases at J; junction bases unmatched: 5. Looked up from germline, CDR1 is MNHEY and CDR2 is SMNVEV (reference sequence). The CDR3 length is 15 residues. For the CDR3, the DNA is TGTGCCAGCAGTTACCAGGGACAGGGGACCTACGAGCAGTACTTC. This encodes CASSYQGQGTYEQYF.

The chain couples TRBV28 to TRBJ2-1; TRBD2 is a possible D gene (6 bases). The germline V gene has CDR1 MDHEN and CDR2 SYDVKM. The CDR3 loop spans 13 amino acids. V lost 11 bases and J 3 bases, leaving 14 bases between the germline ends. CDR3 in amino acids: CAAGFPDYNEQFF. In DNA, the CDR3 is TGTGCCGCGGGGTTCCCAGACTACAATGAGCAGTTCTTC.

This clone was picked up one time. This chain links TRBV18 with TRBJ2-1; 10 nucleotides match TRBD1. CDR1 and CDR2 (germline): KGHSH, LQKENI. This CDR3 has 16 residues. The V and J ends lost 3 bases and 6 bases, in that order; junction bases with no gene match: 8. The CDR3 DNA is TGTGCCAGCTCACCCCTTGACAGGGGGCGAGGCAATGAGCAGTTCTTC. Protein product: CASSPLDRGRGNEQFF.

This clone was seen once. The chain combines TRBV28 with TRBJ2-1, with 10 bases matching TRBD2. The germline V gene has CDR1 MDHEN and CDR2 SYDVKM. V shed 3 bases, J shed 0 bases, and the junction held 8 bases outside the gene matches. The CDR3 length is 18 residues. The CDR3 region is CASSFTGLAISSYNEQFF. In DNA, the CDR3 is TGTGCCAGCAGTTTCACGGGACTAGCGATTAGCTCCTACAATGAGCAGTTCTTC.

This rearrangement joins TRBV18 to TRBJ1-3; D not resolved. CDR3 length: 13 residues. The ends were cut back, 6 bases at V and 0 bases at J, with 6 bases in the middle. Germline-derived CDR1 and CDR2 are KGHSH and LQKENI. Here the CDR3 DNA reads TGTGCCAGCTCTAGAGACTCTGGAAACACCATATATTTT. This sequence encodes CASSRDSGNTIYF.

This chain links TRBV4-2 with TRBJ2-3; a possible D gene is TRBD2 (5 bases). Deletions cut 2 bases from V and 0 bases from J, with 12 bases between. The CDR3 covers 16 residues. Per germline, CDR1 LGHNA and CDR2 YNFKEQ. The CDR3 region has the DNA TGTGCCAGCAGCCAACAGAGCGGAGCTAGCACAGATACGCAGTATTTT. Translation gives CASSQQSGASTDTQYF.

This clone occurred once. The chain employs TRBV28 and TRBJ1-1, with a possible D match to TRBD1 (5 bases). This CDR3 is built from 15 residues. Per germline, CDR1 MDHEN and CDR2 SYDVKM. V was shortened by 3 bases and J by 2 bases, with 13 bases between the two germline ends. CDR3: CASSLGRGPNTEAFF. The CDR3 DNA reads as TGTGCCAGCAGTTTGGGTAGGGGCCCAAACACTGAAGCTTTCTTT.